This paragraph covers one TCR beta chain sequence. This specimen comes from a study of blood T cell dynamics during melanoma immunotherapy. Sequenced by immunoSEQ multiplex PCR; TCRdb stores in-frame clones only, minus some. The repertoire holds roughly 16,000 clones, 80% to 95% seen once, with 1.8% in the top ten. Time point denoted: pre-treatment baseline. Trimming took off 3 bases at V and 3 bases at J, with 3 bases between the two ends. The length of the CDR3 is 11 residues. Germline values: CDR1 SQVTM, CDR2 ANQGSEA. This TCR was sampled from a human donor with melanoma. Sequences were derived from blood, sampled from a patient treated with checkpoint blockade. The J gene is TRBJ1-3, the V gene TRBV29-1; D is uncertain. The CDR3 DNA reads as TGCAGCGTTGAGAGTGGAAACACCATATATTTT. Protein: CSVESGNTIYF.